Given below is one T cell receptor (beta chain) in context. Its antigen is unidentified. In TCRdb, the 5' RACE reads were re-called with MiXCR into one record per CDR3 protein. The sample includes about 110,000 distinct CDR3 sequences, under 30% of them seen just once. This specimen belongs to a study of CD8 T cells in ankylosing spondylitis. Points from the study as a whole: Fewer than ten highly homologous variants made up a TCR beta motif, and this motif appeared characteristic of ankylosing spondylitis blood.

Germline-derived CDR1 and CDR2 are DFQATT and SNEGSKA (reference sequence). Trimming left V 6 bases short and J 0 bases short, with 15 bases between. This CDR3 is built from 16 residues. Sequencing was performed on synovial fluid, either unsorted or a sorted T cell fraction (not recorded which). This receptor was obtained from a male donor with ankylosing spondylitis. The rearrangement uses TRBV20-1 and TRBJ1-6, with TRBD1 as a possible D gene (6 bases). For the CDR3, the DNA is TGCAGTGCCGAAGGGGGGTTCAGCTCCTATAATTCACCCCTCCACTTT. It is translated as CSAEGGFSSYNSPLHF.